The text below deals with one T cell receptor beta chain. This sample stems from a study of blood T cell repertoires in COVID-19. The wider study: Researchers got acute and convalescent COVID-19 samples from the United States, Italy and Spain.

Libraries were prepared by immunoSEQ multiplex PCR; TCRdb keeps only in-frame clonotypes and omits some of them. The sample yields approximately 290,000 clones, roughly 85% seen once. The length of the CDR3 is 14 residues. Trimming took off 5 bases at V and 2 bases at J, with 10 bases between the two ends. Germline lookup yields CDR1 SGHNT and CDR2 YENEEA. This TCR came from a woman aged 25 to 39 who had recovered from COVID-19. This sequence joins TRBV11-3 and TRBJ1-3; no clear D gene. The sample consisted of PBMCs or T cells enriched from blood (not recorded which). The CDR3 sequence: CASSLQGAGNTIYF. DNA for the CDR3: TGTGCCAGCAGCCTGCAAGGAGCTGGAAACACCATATATTTT.